This TCR beta chain appears in the sequencing data of a study of post-analysis software for immune sequencing data. Looking at the study overall: Both relapsing-remitting and secondary progressive multiple sclerosis featured among the disease courses, as did progressive-relapsing multiple sclerosis. General study results and limits: Roughly 5 TRBV segments (TRBV5-6, TRBV5-1 and TRBV20-1 among them) occurred more frequently in patients than in controls. Comparison with controls showed significantly lower normalized Chao1 diversity in multiple sclerosis patients.

A remark on this clonotype: The antigen is undetermined.

Unique molecular identifiers featured in each of the TCR beta cDNA libraries. Roughly 500,000 cDNA molecules were obtained per 1 to 10 million input T cells. A single record per CDR3 protein comes from TCRdb applying MiXCR to the PCR reads. This table has roughly 400,000 distinct CDR3 sequences, more than 30% appearing once. J lost 2 bases, V lost 3 bases, and 7 bases had no gene match. This CDR3 has 17 amino acids. Germline lookup yields CDR1 KGHDR and CDR2 SFDVKD. The sequence was collected from a girl aged 2 to 9 with multiple sclerosis. The sample consisted of blood. The chain recombines TRBV24-1 with TRBJ2-3, with TRBD2 identical over 10 bases. The CDR3 DNA is TGTGCCACCAGTGATCCCCGGACTAGCGGACTCACAGATACGCAGTATTTT. This translates into CATSDPRTSGLTDTQYF.